This T cell receptor (beta chain) came from a study of tumor and adjacent non-tumor tissue in lung cancer. Background on the study: Patients comprised some eleven adenocarcinoma, 2 squamous cell carcinoma and 1 small cell lung cancer. Aged roughly 31 to 76 years, patients included 9 to 11 men and roughly five women with stage I to III disease.

The CDR3 is 9 amino acids. Germline values: CDR1 DFQATT, CDR2 SNEGSKA (reference sequence). Points on this clonotype: A much larger clone is a single base away; this may be a read error.

TCRbeta libraries were built with three rounds of nested PCR, modified from ARM-PCR. MiXCR, applied by TCRdb to the multiplex PCR reads, yields one record per CDR3 protein. The sample lists about 81,000 distinct CDR3 sequences; 72% were seen once. This sample's RNA came from whole unsorted tissue. The chain links TRBV20-1 to TRBJ1-2, with D hard to call. Source material: lung tumor tissue. The TCR was taken from a woman in her thirties or forties with non-small cell lung cancer. CDR3 nucleotides: TGCGGTGCTATTCACAGTTACACCTTC. Amino acid sequence: CGAIHSYTF.